These T cell receptor beta chains were read from a single sample in a study of cytomegalovirus exposure and HLA in healthy donors. Sequencing used immunoSEQ multiplex PCR; TCRdb keeps in-frame clones, though not all of them. The data show about 100,000 clones, about 74% seen once. Sequenced material: PBMCs. The receptors here all came from a female donor in good health and CMV-seropositive. CDR3s include the opening cysteine and the closing phenylalanine or tryptophan. The D gene is left open where the match is weak. Some rows mark clone size as missing; the rest say once, few, many or name a class of expanded clone.

j_call d_call v_call clone_size cdr3_nt cdr3_aa
TRBJ2-7 . TRBV6-1 . TGTGCCAGCAGTGAATTACAGGGTATTACGGACGAGCAGTACTTC CASSELQGITDEQYF
TRBJ2-7 TRBD2 TRBV7-6 . TGTGCCAGCAGCGTCGGGAGGAGGTACGAGCAGTACTTC CASSVGRRYEQYF
TRBJ2-6 . TRBV11-2 . TGTGCCAGCAGCTTAGCTCCCCCTGGACTCTCTGGGGCCAACGTCCTGACTTTC CASSLAPPGLSGANVLTF
TRBJ2-7 . TRBV2 . TGTGCCAGCTCTAGCGTCGGTCACTACGAGCAGTACTTC CASSSVGHYEQYF
TRBJ2-5 TRBD2 TRBV2 . TGTGCCAGCAGTGATGGGAGGGGAGGGGAGACCCAGTACTTC CASSDGRGGETQYF
TRBJ1-2 . TRBV30 . TGTGCCTGGAGTGTACAATGGGGGGGTGGTAACTATGGCTACACCTTC CAWSVQWGGGNYGYTF
TRBJ1-2 . TRBV5-4 . TGTGCCAGCAGCTTGGGAACAGGAAGAATTCCTAACTATGGCTACACCTTC CASSLGTGRIPNYGYTF
TRBJ2-1 . TRBV18 few TGTGCCAGCTCACCACGGACAGACACCTACAATGAGCAGTTCTTC CASSPRTDTYNEQFF
TRBJ2-5 . TRBV11-2 . TGTGCCAGCAGCGGGAGAGAGACCCAGTACTTC CASSGRETQYF
TRBJ2-5 . TRBV7-6 . TGTGCCAGCAGCTGGCCTCAAGAGACCCAGTACTTC CASSWPQETQYF
TRBJ2-3 . TRBV10-3 . TGTGCCGTGAAGGGGACTGGCACAGATACGCAGTATTTT CAVKGTGTDTQYF
TRBJ2-6 . TRBV2 . TGTGCCAGCAAGGGAGGCGATGCGACTGGGGCCAACGTCCTGACTTTC CASKGGDATGANVLTF
TRBJ1-1 . TRBV14 . TGTGCCAGCAGCCAGGGACTGGGGACTGAAGCTTTCTTT CASSQGLGTEAFF
TRBJ1-5 TRBD1 TRBV7-7 . TGTGCTAGCAGCTTAACCGGACAGGGTTCCTTGCGGAAGCAGCCCCAGCATTTT CASSLTGQGSLRKQPQHF
TRBJ2-3 . TRBV5-1 . TGCGCCAGCAGCTTGGGCAACTACCTGCCCGGGGAAGGCACAGATACGCAGTATTTT CASSLGNYLPGEGTDTQYF
TRBJ1-3 TRBD1 TRBV19 . TGTGCCAGTAGTATATGGACAGGGAGAACTGGAAACACCATATATTTT CASSIWTGRTGNTIYF
TRBJ2-7 TRBD1 TRBV10-3 . TGTGCCATCAAGGACAGGGGGAGCTCCTACGAGCAGTACTTC CAIKDRGSSYEQYF
TRBJ2-7 . TRBV19 . TGTGCCAGTAGTAGGAGCGGAGAGACCTACGAGCAGTACTTC CASSRSGETYEQYF
TRBJ2-2 . TRBV18 . TGTGCCAGCTCACCAAATACTAGGTCCACCGGGGAGCTGTTTTTT CASSPNTRSTGELFF
TRBJ2-3 TRBD2 TRBV19 . TGTGCCAGTAGCCCTAGCGGGGGGGCCGGAGATACGCAGTATTTT CASSPSGGAGDTQYF
TRBJ2-2 TRBD1 TRBV15 . TGTGCCACCAGCAACTGGGGACAGATCCCCGGGGAGCTGTTTTTT CATSNWGQIPGELFF
TRBJ2-6 TRBD2 TRBV27 . TGTGCCAGCAAACCAAGCGGGATCACTGGGGCCAACGTCCTGACTTTC CASKPSGITGANVLTF
TRBJ1-4 TRBD1 TRBV11-2 . TGTGCCAGCAGCTTAGTGAGGGGGCAAAGGGAAAAACTGTTTTTT CASSLVRGQREKLFF
TRBJ1-5 . TRBV4-3 once TGCGCCAGCAGCCGACACGCGGGGGGCGATCAGCCCCAGCATTTT CASSRHAGGDQPQHF
TRBJ1-5 TRBD1 TRBV7-9 . TGTGCCAGCAGCTTAGGGGGGACAGGGGTTAGCAATCAGCCCCAGCATTTT CASSLGGTGVSNQPQHF
TRBJ2-1 TRBD2 TRBV27 . TGTGCCAGCAGTTTATTTAGCGGGGGGGCCGGAGAGCAGTTCTTC CASSLFSGGAGEQFF
TRBJ1-2 . TRBV30 once TGTGCCTGGAGTACGGGAAGACATGACGGCTACACCTTC CAWSTGRHDGYTF
TRBJ2-7 . TRBV18 . TGTGCCAGCTCACCTGACAGGACCTACGAGCAGTACTTC CASSPDRTYEQYF
TRBJ1-1 TRBD1 TRBV5-1 few TGCGCCAGCAGCTTGGCCGGGACAGGGGAAGCTTTCTTT CASSLAGTGEAFF
TRBJ1-2 TRBD1 TRBV7-2 . TGTGCCAGCAGCCCCGGACAGGGGTTCAGCTACACCTTC CASSPGQGFSYTF
TRBJ1-5 TRBD1 TRBV19 . TGTGCCAGTAGTAAAGGACAGGGGAGAAGGAATCAGCCCCAGCATTTT CASSKGQGRRNQPQHF
TRBJ2-5 TRBD2 TRBV27 . TGTGCCAGCAGTCGGGGGGAGCGGGAACAAGAGACCCAGTACTTC CASSRGEREQETQYF
TRBJ2-7 TRBD2 TRBV15 . TGTGCCACCAGCAGGGGGGAGCGACGGGGGGGCGAGCAGTACTTC CATSRGERRGGEQYF
TRBJ1-2 TRBD1 TRBV15 . TGTGCCACCAGCAGGGGACCCTCGACAGGGAACTATGGCTACACCTTC CATSRGPSTGNYGYTF
TRBJ1-2 TRBD1 TRBV5-4 few TGTGCCAGCACCCTGGACAGGGGCTATGGCTACACCTTC CASTLDRGYGYTF
TRBJ2-1 . TRBV7-6 few TGTGCCAGCAGCGAGGCAGGGGTTTACAATGAGCAGTTCTTC CASSEAGVYNEQFF
TRBJ1-1 . TRBV11-2 . TGTGCCAGCAGCTCCCCCGCGGGGCGGGGATCGGTCACTGAAGCTTTCTTT CASSSPAGRGSVTEAFF
TRBJ2-3 . TRBV5-1 once TGCGCCAGCAGCTTGAGGAGTCAGGGGGATACGCAGTATTTT CASSLRSQGDTQYF
TRBJ2-2 TRBD2 TRBV6-1 . TGTGCCAGCAGTGGAGGGCTAGCGGGAGTGGGCGCCGGGGAGCTGTTTTTT CASSGGLAGVGAGELFF
TRBJ2-1 . TRBV11-3 . TGTGCCAGCAGCTTAGACCCCGGGACTGAGTACAATGAGCAGTTCTTC CASSLDPGTEYNEQFF
TRBJ2-5 . TRBV6-4 . TGTGCCAGCAGTGCCCAGGGAGGTTTTGGAGAGACCCAGTACTTC CASSAQGGFGETQYF
TRBJ2-7 . TRBV27 few TGTGCCAGCAGTTTAAAGAGGAACCACTACGAGCAGTACTTC CASSLKRNHYEQYF
TRBJ2-7 . TRBV7-9 . TGTGCCAGCAGCCCAAGAGAGAAGTCCTACGAGCAGTACTTC CASSPREKSYEQYF
TRBJ1-2 . TRBV4-2 . TGTGCCAGCAGCCAAGATCGTGAAGGCAGGGGAATATATGGCTACACCTTC CASSQDREGRGIYGYTF
TRBJ2-7 TRBD2 TRBV6-6 . TGTGCCAGCCAGGAGCGGGATACAAGCCCCTACGAGCAGTACTTC CASQERDTSPYEQYF
TRBJ1-2 . TRBV28 once TGTGCCAGCAGTTTATCGCGGTATGGCTACACCTTC CASSLSRYGYTF
TRBJ2-7 TRBD2 TRBV6-7 . TGTGCCAGCGGAGCGGGGGGTAGATCCGAGCAGTACTTC CASGAGGRSEQYF
TRBJ2-2 . TRBV5-1 . TGCGCCAGCAGCTGGGACTCACCGAACACCGGGGAGCTGTTTTTT CASSWDSPNTGELFF
TRBJ1-2 . TRBV5-5 . TGTGCCAGCAGCTTGATTTCAGCCAGGGGAGGGGGCTATGGCTACACCTTC CASSLISARGGGYGYTF
TRBJ2-1 . TRBV19 . TGTGCCGCGCGGGGTACCCTCTACAATGAGCAGTTCTTC CAARGTLYNEQFF
TRBJ2-3 . TRBV7-2 . TGTGCCAGCAGCTTAGCGAGGCTGGGCACAGATACGCAGTATTTT CASSLARLGTDTQYF
TRBJ1-5 TRBD1 TRBV6-1 . TGTGCCAGCAGGGGACAGCCTAATCAGCCCCAGCATTTT CASRGQPNQPQHF
TRBJ1-1 TRBD1 TRBV30 . TGTGCCTGGGGGACAGGCAAGAACACTGAAGCTTTCTTT CAWGTGKNTEAFF